The present T cell receptor (beta chain) was sequenced within a study of OX40 agonist ivuxolimab in advanced cancers. Study-level background: The costimulatory receptor OX40 (CD134) was targeted by ivuxolimab, a fully human IgG2 agonistic monoclonal antibody. Partial responses were achieved by three dose-escalation patients, of whom one had hepatocellular carcinoma and two had cutaneous melanoma. Of the 50 to 55 dose-escalation patients, hepatocellular carcinoma was present in about 20, melanoma in around 15, renal cell carcinoma in 9 and head and neck cancer in 9. Peripheral TCRbeta sequencing aimed to test whether ivuxolimab altered TCR sequence diversity and caused clonal T-cell expansion. A male proportion of around 83% and a mean age of around 60 years, ranging from 23 to 79, were recorded for the dose-escalation cohort. Intravenous ivuxolimab was administered to patients every 2 weeks at six dose levels: 0.01, 0.1, 0.3, 1.5, 3 and 10 mg/kg. Prior anti-PD-1, anti-PD-L1 or anti-CTLA-4 therapy was permitted, and checkpoint inhibitors had been received by around 39% of dose-escalation patients. The paper reports the monotherapy dose-escalation portion (N of about 54 patients) of the phase I ivuxolimab trial.

Germline trimming amounts to 3 bases on V and 9 bases on J, with 13 as the count of junction bases outside the gene matches. Via the germline V gene (reference sequence), CDR1 is LNHDA and CDR2 SQIVND. The CDR3 measures 16 amino acids from cysteine to phenylalanine. Just CDR3 DNA is preserved here, 48 bases in frame from base 1. General study outcomes and caveats: Low levels of normalized T-cell clonal expansion were also seen in some patients who did not respond. In the 0.1-3.0 mg/kg groups, partial responders were among the patients with the lowest normalized peripheral clonal expansion, particularly in CD8+ T cells. On average, CD8+ T cells showed more expanded clones than CD4+ T cells after ivuxolimab. At doses from 0.1 to 3.0 mg/kg, clonal expansion was seen in both CD4+ and CD8+ blood T cells between baseline and week 6. Antigen specificity was not determined for the clonally expanded peripheral T cells.

Genomic DNA was isolated from the sorted cells so that the TCRbeta CDR3 region could be sequenced. TCRbeta CDR3 regions were sequenced using the immunoSEQ Assay. Sourced from immuneACCESS, this table was stored by TCRdb with only in-frame sequences that have V and J called. A share of the clones is absent; for the studies checked, an unresolved V gene accounts for under half, and the remainder has no known explanation. A total of 66,000 or so clones appear in this sample, around 87% of them only once. The ten most abundant clones make up 2% to 2.5% of the sample. The trial excluded patients who had a history of autoimmune disease or were on systemic immunosuppression. Peripheral blood for TCR sequencing was collected from all dose cohorts at baseline, on cycle 4 day 1, and on cycle 7 day 1. Samples came from an open-label, multicenter, first-in-human phase I dose-escalation trial of ivuxolimab. Adults with locally advanced or metastatic head and neck squamous cell, hepatocellular, melanoma or renal cell carcinoma were enrolled in the trial. Before TCR sequencing, CD4+ T cells and CD8+ T cells from peripheral blood were sorted into separate populations.

This clone was observed a few times. Its target antigen remains unknown. Base qualities are not provided; no much larger clone lies one nucleotide away. Recombination linked TRBV19 to TRBJ2-1; the junction holds 8 bases that match TRBD1. The TCR originated in an adult with an advanced solid tumor such as melanoma, head and neck, liver or kidney cancer. Specimen: CD4+ or CD8+ T cells sorted from blood, collected in a trial of the OX40 agonist ivuxolimab. The DNA is as follows: TGTGCCAGTAGTATCAGGTTCGGGACAGGTGAAGCTGAGCAGTTCTTC. It codes for CASSIRFGTGEAEQFF.